This T cell receptor beta chain stems from a study of blood T cell repertoires in COVID-19. Across the whole study: Samples came from the United States, Italy and Spain, spanning acute and convalescent COVID-19.

Sequencing was performed with immunoSEQ multiplex PCR; in TCRdb, only in-frame clones are kept and a portion is missing. Here the sample spans some 130,000 clones, around 80% being singletons. This clone has just one count. Sequenced: peripheral blood. The TCR comes from a man aged 55 to 69 who had recovered from COVID-19.

The CDR3 loop is CAWSRGGNTEAFF. In DNA form, the CDR3 reads TGTGCCTGGAGCCGGGGAGGGAACACTGAAGCTTTCTTT. This chain links TRBV30 with TRBJ1-1; D uncertain. Germline assignment: CDR1 GTSNPN and CDR2 SVGIG (reference sequence). CDR3 length: 13 amino acids. V was shortened by 3 bases and J by 1 base, with 9 bases between the two germline ends.